These 6 T cell receptor beta chains were all obtained from the same sample, sequenced in a study of control samples from healthy donors and cancer patients. Profiling relied on immunoSEQ multiplex PCR, and the TCRdb table lists in-frame clones only, not all of them. The data contain some 120,000 clones, about 89% of them singletons. Sequences were obtained from blood. The receptors derive from a man in his fifties in good health.

CDR3 nucleotides: TGTGCCAGCAGCCAAGATGAGGGGACTCGTCTCCGGGAGACCCAGTACTTC. This gives the protein CASSQDEGTRLRETQYF. J is TRBJ2-5 and V is TRBV3-1 (or the pseudogene TRBV3-2); a weak D match, TRBD2 (6 bases). The CDR3 consists of 17 residues. The germline V gene has CDR1 LGHDT and CDR2 YNNKEL (reference sequence). V was pared by 0 bases and J by 5 bases, with 19 bases between.

V gene TRBV27 combines with J gene TRBJ1-5, with a weak D call TRBD1 (6 bases). Deletions cut 3 bases from V and 0 bases from J, with 12 bases between. Germline CDR1 is MNHEY and CDR2 is SMNVEV (reference sequence). The CDR3 has 16 amino acids. The CDR3 is CASSLSGTFSNQPQHF. CDR3 in DNA: TGTGCCAGCAGTTTGTCCGGGACATTTAGCAATCAGCCCCAGCATTTT.

The rearrangement joins TRBV12-3 or TRBV12-4 to TRBJ2-5; tentatively, D is TRBD2 (6 bases). Trimming stripped 4 bases from V and 2 bases from J, with 8 bases between. CDR3 size: 13 residues. CDR3 region: CASSYSGQETQYF. The CDR3 bases are TGTGCCAGCAGTTACAGCGGGCAAGAGACCCAGTACTTC.

This chain joins TRBV9 and TRBJ1-1; no firm D call. The V gene lost 0 bases and the J gene lost 1 base, with 10 bases spanning the gap. Germline V gives CDR1 SGDLS, CDR2 YYNGEE. The CDR3 runs to 15 residues. Here the CDR3 DNA reads TGTGCCAGCAGCGTAGGACTGGGCCCGAACACTGAAGCTTTCTTT. Its protein product is CASSVGLGPNTEAFF.

The chain employs TRBV11-3 and TRBJ1-3; D not certain. The CDR3 sequence is 13 residues long. Deletions cut 4 bases from V and 2 bases from J, with 6 bases between. Germline V gives CDR1 SGHNT, CDR2 YENEEA. CDR3 nucleotide sequence: TGTGCCAGCAGCTCAAGGGCTGGAAACACCATATATTTT. Encoded protein: CASSSRAGNTIYF.

This sequence joins TRBV5-1 and TRBJ1-3; tentatively, D is TRBD1 (5 bases). Germline V CDR1 and CDR2: SGHRS, YFSETQ. Trimming shortened V by 6 bases and J by 2 bases, and 9 bases separated the two germline ends. The CDR3 contains 13 residues. CDR3 sequence (DNA): TGCGCCAGCACCGGGGCAACTGGAAACACCATATATTTT. Encoded protein: CASTGATGNTIYF.